The 28 T cell receptor beta chains below come from one sample, sequenced in a study of CD8 T cells in ankylosing spondylitis (TCRdb year 2017). Study-wide findings and limitations: Blood from ankylosing spondylitis patients appeared to be characterized by a TCR beta motif composed of eight highly homologous amino acid variants.

For these TCRs, the target antigens are not known. Libraries were prepared through 5' RACE. Instrument used: Illumina HiSeq 2500. TCRdb trimmed public reads at Q25 via fastp, called clones via MiXCR and kept in-frame beta chains. Records with the same CDR3 protein are collapsed into one entry carrying the most frequent genes and DNA. This sample is represented by hundreds of thousands of distinct CDR3 sequences; 12% of them were singletons. Together, the top ten hold about 0.49% of the sample. The sequencing input was blood, either unsorted or a sorted T cell fraction (not recorded which). The receptors come from a male donor with ankylosing spondylitis.

The chain is built from TRBV20-1 and TRBJ1-5, with D uncertain. The CDR3 extends over 15 amino acids. V was shortened by 0 bases and J by 0 bases, with 9 bases between the two germline ends. Germline CDR1 is DFQATT and CDR2 is SNEGSKA (reference sequence). The CDR3 sequence: CSARDRQVSNQPQHF. CDR3 DNA sequence: TGCAGTGCTAGAGATCGGCAGGTTAGCAATCAGCCCCAGCATTTT.

The CDR3 DNA sequence: TGTGCCAGCAGCCTCACTCAGGGAAACATTCAGTACTTC. This encodes CASSLTQGNIQYF. The chain recombines TRBV7-2 with TRBJ2-4; possibly TRBD1 for D (5 bases). CDR3 length: 13 amino acids. The ends were cut back, 5 bases at V and 6 bases at J, with 11 bases in the middle. CDR1 SGHTA and CDR2 FQGNSA come from the germline V gene.

The sample holds a few counts of this clonotype. The chain couples TRBV4-2 to TRBJ1-2; maybe TRBD1 (5 bases). This CDR3 region has 13 residues. The V gene lost 3 bases and the J gene lost 4 bases, with 9 bases spanning the gap. CDR1 is LGHNA, CDR2 YNFKEQ, per germline. The DNA for the CDR3 is TGTGCCAGCAGCCAGGGGGACTCCTATGGCTACACCTTC. This gives the protein CASSQGDSYGYTF.

The chain recombines TRBV16 with TRBJ1-5; maybe TRBD1 (5 bases). CDR1 and CDR2 (germline): KGHSY, FQNENV. The CDR3 spans 14 residues. Trimming took 3 bases from V and 6 from J, leaving 12 bases between them. CDR3 nucleotides: TGTGCCAGCAGCCAGCGGGGGGTTGGTCAGCCCCAGCATTTT. It encodes CASSQRGVGQPQHF.

This clonotype was seen a handful of times. This rearrangement joins TRBV9 to TRBJ2-1; 11 bases agree with TRBD2. The CDR3 has 20 amino acids. Trimming at V came to 4 bases and at J to 1 base, leaving 16 bases not matched to a gene. Germline V CDR1 and CDR2: SGDLS, YYNGEE. The CDR3: CASSPRLAGGPFPSYNEQFF. The CDR3 bases are TGTGCCAGCAGCCCGAGGCTAGCGGGGGGACCTTTCCCTTCCTACAATGAGCAGTTCTTC.

This clonotype has just a few counts. This chain connects TRBV7-2 to TRBJ2-1; TRBD1 might be the D (6 bases). Looked up from germline, CDR1 is SGHTA and CDR2 is FQGNSA. The CDR3 is 14 residues long. V dropped 5 bases and J dropped 4 bases, with 12 bases sitting between them. The CDR3 DNA sequence: TGTGCCAGCAGCCCCGACAGGAATTACAATGAGCAGTTCTTC. Amino acid sequence: CASSPDRNYNEQFF.

There are many counts of this clonotype. V and J are TRBV6-5 and TRBJ1-6; D gene unclear. This CDR3 contains 16 residues. Germline CDR1 reads MNHEY; CDR2 reads SVGAGI. V was shortened by 6 bases and J by 0 bases, with 12 bases between the two germline ends. The CDR3: CASSSWRVSYNSPLHF. CDR3 DNA: TGTGCCAGCAGCAGCTGGAGGGTCTCCTATAATTCACCCCTCCACTTT.

Many counts were recorded for this clonotype. The chain links TRBV7-2 to TRBJ1-1; perhaps TRBD1 as D (5 bases). The V end was cut by 5 bases, the J end by 0 bases, with 13 bases between. The CDR3 consists of 15 residues. Germline CDR1 is SGHTA and CDR2 is FQGNSA. CDR3 bases: TGTGCCAGCAGCCTGGACGGGGGAGTGAACACTGAAGCTTTCTTT. Its protein product is CASSLDGGVNTEAFF. The full variable domain, in which reference TRBV7-2 and TRBJ1-1 provide the parts outside the CDR3, is GAGVSQSPSNKVTEKGKDVELRCDPISGHTALYWYRQSLGQGLEFLIYFQGNSAPDKSGLPSDRFSAERTGGSVSTLTIQRTQQEDSAVYLCASSLDGGVNTEAFFGQGTRLTVV.

This clonotype was found many times. The rearrangement uses TRBV9 and TRBJ1-6; 10 bases align to TRBD1. The junction had 11 bases not matched to a gene; V was cut back by 3 bases and J by 11 bases. The CDR3 spans 16 residues. CDR1 SGDLS and CDR2 YYNGEE come from the germline V gene. CDR3 amino acids: CASSGGGTGAVAPLHF. The CDR3 DNA follows: TGTGCCAGCAGCGGCGGAGGGACAGGGGCTGTGGCACCCCTCCACTTT.

The chain carries TRBV10-3 and TRBJ2-7; 9 bases map to TRBD2. Germline V lookup: CDR1 ENHRY, CDR2 SYGVKD. V trimming: 0 bases; J trimming: 2 bases; junction bases outside the gene matches: 8. The length of the CDR3 is 17 residues. The DNA for the CDR3 is TGTGCCATCAGTGAGTCGGTGGCTAGCGGGAAAACCTACGAGCAGTACTTC. Its translation is CAISESVASGKTYEQYF.

The table lists this clonotype with a few counts. The chain recombines TRBV15 with TRBJ2-1; D remains ambiguous. In germline, CDR1 is LNHNV, CDR2 YYDKDF (reference sequence). The CDR3 is made up of 15 amino acids. The V and J ends lost 0 bases and 5 bases respectively, with 11 bases between them. CDR3 amino acids: CATSRDVREDNEQFF. Written as DNA, the CDR3 is TGTGCCACCAGCAGAGATGTAAGGGAAGACAATGAGCAGTTCTTC.

This clonotype was picked up many times. The chain carries TRBV6-5 and TRBJ1-2, with D unresolved. The CDR3 contains 14 residues. The V gene lost 4 bases and the J gene lost 4 bases, with 13 bases spanning the gap. The V gene's germline CDR1 is MNHEY and CDR2 SVGAGI. The CDR3 here is CASSSSQPIYGYTF. Here the CDR3 DNA reads TGTGCCAGCAGTTCCTCGCAGCCGATCTATGGCTACACCTTC.

Points on this clonotype: At one boundary the junction diverges from the germline segment, which might be a read error. The rearrangement joins TRBV28 to TRBJ1-6; 7 positions agree with TRBD1. CDR3 length equals 12 residues. Germline CDR1 MDHEN, CDR2 SYDVKM. For the CDR3, the DNA is TGTGCCAGCAGTTTAGGCAGCGGACAGGAGAACTTT. Its protein product is CASSLGSGQENF.

The sample holds many counts of this clonotype. The gene calls are TRBV11-2 and TRBJ2-2, with D tentatively TRBD1 or TRBD2 (5 bases each). This CDR3 has 17 amino acids. With 2 bases removed from V and 2 bases from J, the gap between germline ends came to 15 bases. The V gene's germline CDR1 is SGHAT and CDR2 FQNNGV. In DNA, the CDR3 is TGTGCCAGCAGCTTAAGGGCCCCGGGGCAAAACACCGGGGAGCTGTTTTTT. This encodes CASSLRAPGQNTGELFF.

Many counts were recorded for this clonotype. The V call is TRBV5-1, the J call TRBJ2-1, with TRBD1 matching over 7 bases. The CDR3 spans 14 residues. V dropped 3 bases and J dropped 6; count of bases not matched to a gene: 6. Germline lookup yields CDR1 SGHRS and CDR2 YFSETQ. The CDR3 nucleotides read TGCGCCAGCAGCTCCCTTAGGACAGGCAATGAGCAGTTCTTC. Translated, it gives CASSSLRTGNEQFF.

The chain combines TRBV5-1 with TRBJ2-2; no firm D call. Germline CDR1 is SGHRS and CDR2 is YFSETQ. The CDR3 consists of 13 residues. The germline V and J ends were trimmed by 0 bases and 6 bases, with 6 bases remaining between them. CDR3 amino acids: CASSLEPSGELFF. DNA of the CDR3: TGCGCCAGCAGCTTGGAACCTTCCGGGGAGCTGTTTTTT.

This clonotype was counted between two and nine times. This chain uses TRBV6-1 with TRBJ1-1; no definite D call. CDR3 length equals 13 residues. V dropped 1 base and J dropped 5 bases, with 8 bases sitting between them. Germline V gene data show CDR1 as MNHNS and CDR2 as SASEGT. CDR3 amino acids: CASSEVTETEAFF. CDR3 sequence (DNA): TGTGCCAGCAGTGAAGTTACAGAGACTGAAGCTTTCTTT.

J is TRBJ2-5 and V is TRBV7-6; D tentatively fits TRBD1 or TRBD2 (6 bases each). The CDR3 has 17 residues. The ends were cut back, 5 bases at V and 1 base at J, with 20 bases in the middle. Germline values: CDR1 SGHVS, CDR2 FNYEAQ. The CDR3 region is CASSPDRGVVIQETQYF. The CDR3 DNA follows: TGTGCCAGCAGCCCGGATAGGGGGGTTGTCATCCAAGAGACCCAGTACTTC. The variable domain in full, completed from reference TRBV7-6 and TRBJ2-5, reads GAGVSQSPRYKVTKRGQDVALRCDPISGHVSLYWYRQALGQGPEFLTYFNYEAQQDKSGLPNDRFSAERPEGSISTLTIQRTEQRDSAMYRCASSPDRGVVIQETQYFGPGTRLLVL.

The V call is TRBV20-1, the J call TRBJ2-5, with D tentatively TRBD1 or TRBD2 (6 bases each). The length of the CDR3 is 11 residues. Trimming removed 6 bases at V and 4 bases at J, with 9 bases between. Per germline, CDR1 DFQATT and CDR2 SNEGSKA (reference sequence). Here the CDR3 reads CSAWGAETQYF. CDR3 bases: TGCAGTGCGTGGGGGGCAGAGACCCAGTACTTC.

The chain's CDR3 is CASSQGLAGASEQYF. CDR3 sequence (DNA): TGTGCCAGCAGCCAAGGACTAGCGGGAGCTAGCGAGCAGTACTTC. The rearrangement uses TRBV4-2 and TRBJ2-7; 12 bases are shared with TRBD2. Trimming at V came to 1 base and at J to 6 bases, leaving 4 bases not matched to a gene. CDR1 is LGHNA, CDR2 YNFKEQ, per germline. CDR3 length: 15 amino acids.

The V gene is TRBV6-1, the J gene TRBJ1-2; 7 positions agree with TRBD1. Looked up from germline, CDR1 is MNHNS and CDR2 is SASEGT. The CDR3 has 14 amino acids. The V and J ends lost 3 bases and 3 bases, in that order; junction bases with no gene match: 4. CDR3 residues: CASSDRGHDYGYTF. The CDR3 bases are TGTGCCAGCAGTGATAGGGGGCACGACTATGGCTACACCTTC.

The V and J genes are TRBV7-2 and TRBJ2-1, with 9 positions matching TRBD2. CDR1 is SGHTA and CDR2 is FQGNSA in the germline V gene. The CDR3 sequence is 15 residues long. V shed 7 bases and J 6 bases; nucleotides not matched to a gene: 10. This CDR3 reads CASNPRAGGPNEQFF. CDR3 DNA sequence: TGTGCCAGCAACCCTCGGGCGGGAGGGCCCAATGAGCAGTTCTTC.

This clonotype was recorded a few times. The chain's CDR3 is CASSQAGGTVGKNIQYF. In DNA, the CDR3 is TGCGCCAGCAGCCAAGCCGGGGGGACCGTAGGCAAAAACATTCAGTACTTC. The chain carries TRBV4-1 and TRBJ2-4; 7 nucleotides agree with TRBD2. V gave up 1 base and J gave up 3 bases; unmatched junction bases: 9. The CDR3 contains 17 residues. Germline loops: CDR1 MGHRA, CDR2 YSYEKL.

This clonotype was detected many times. V usage is TRBV12-3 or TRBV12-4 and J usage is TRBJ2-5; D unclear. This CDR3 contains 15 residues. Trimming removed 6 bases from V and 1 base from J, with 15 bases in between. The CDR3 DNA reads as TGTGCCAGCAGCCGAAGGTTCGCCAGCCAAGAGACCCAGTACTTC. Translated, it gives CASSRRFASQETQYF.

A few counts support this clonotype. The chain recombines TRBV6-1 with TRBJ2-1; 8 bases match TRBD1. Per germline, CDR1 MNHNS and CDR2 SASEGT. The CDR3 extends over 15 amino acids. The junction had 9 bases not matched to a gene; V was cut back by 7 bases and J by 4 bases. The CDR3 protein is CASNPGTGKYNEQFF. The CDR3 nucleotides read TGTGCCAGCAACCCCGGGACAGGAAAGTACAATGAGCAGTTCTTC.

The chain joins TRBV20-1 to TRBJ2-7; a weak D match, TRBD1 (6 bases). The CDR3 covers 15 residues. V lost 4 bases to trimming and J lost 2 bases, with 18 bases between them. CDR1 is DFQATT and CDR2 is SNEGSKA in the germline V gene (reference sequence). The CDR3 is CSAKVDRPVTYEQYF. In DNA, the CDR3 is TGCAGTGCTAAGGTAGACAGGCCCGTCACCTACGAGCAGTACTTC.

The V gene is TRBV6-5, the J gene TRBJ2-5; D is possibly TRBD2 (6 bases). The CDR3 extends over 16 amino acids. Deletions cut 0 bases from V and 2 bases from J, with 13 bases between. CDR1 and CDR2 (germline): MNHEY, SVGAGI. CDR3 region: CASSYSISGGQETQYF. Written as DNA, the CDR3 is TGTGCCAGCAGTTACTCGATTTCCGGGGGACAAGAGACCCAGTACTTC.

The sample holds many counts of this clonotype. The chain uses TRBV6-2 or TRBV6-3 and TRBJ1-2; the D is unclear. This CDR3 is 15 amino acids long. With 7 bases removed from V and 3 bases from J, the gap between germline ends came to 18 bases. Looked up from germline, CDR1 is MNHEY and CDR2 is SVGEGT. The CDR3, as DNA: TGTGCCAGCAATTTTCCCGGGTCGGACGACTATGGCTACACCTTC. It translates to CASNFPGSDDYGYTF.